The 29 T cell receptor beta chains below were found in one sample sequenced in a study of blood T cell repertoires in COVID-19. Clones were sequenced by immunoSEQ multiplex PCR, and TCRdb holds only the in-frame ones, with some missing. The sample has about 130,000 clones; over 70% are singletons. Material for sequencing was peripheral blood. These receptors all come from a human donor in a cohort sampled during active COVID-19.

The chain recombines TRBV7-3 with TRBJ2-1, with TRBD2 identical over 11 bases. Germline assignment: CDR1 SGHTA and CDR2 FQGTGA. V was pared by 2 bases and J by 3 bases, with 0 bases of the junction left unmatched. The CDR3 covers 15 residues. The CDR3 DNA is TGTGCCAGCAGCTTAGGGACTAGCGGCTACAATGAGCAGTTCTTC. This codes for CASSLGTSGYNEQFF. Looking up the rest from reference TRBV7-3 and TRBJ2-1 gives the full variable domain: GAGVSQTPSNKVTEKGKYVELRCDPISGHTALYWYRQSLGQGPEFLIYFQGTGAADDSGLPNDRFFAVRPEGSVSTLKIQRTERGDSAVYLCASSLGTSGYNEQFFGPGTRLTVL.

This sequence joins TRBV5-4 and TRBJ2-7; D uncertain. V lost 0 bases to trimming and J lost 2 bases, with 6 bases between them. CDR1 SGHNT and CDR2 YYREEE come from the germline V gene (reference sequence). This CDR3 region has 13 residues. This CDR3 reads CASSLGRAYEQYF. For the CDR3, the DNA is TGTGCCAGCAGCTTGGGACGGGCCTACGAGCAGTACTTC. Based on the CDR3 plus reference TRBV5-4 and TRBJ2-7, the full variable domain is ETGVTQSPTHLIKTRGQQVTLRCSSQSGHNTVSWYQQALGQGPQFIFQYYREEENGRGNFPPRFSGLQFPNYSSELNVNALELDDSALYLCASSLGRAYEQYFGPGTRLTVT.

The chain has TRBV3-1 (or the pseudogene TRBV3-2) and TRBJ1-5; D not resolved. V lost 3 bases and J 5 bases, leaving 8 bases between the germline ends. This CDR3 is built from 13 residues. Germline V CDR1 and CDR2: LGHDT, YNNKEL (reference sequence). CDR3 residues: CASSQGGYQPQHF. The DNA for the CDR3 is TGTGCCAGCAGCCAGGGAGGGTATCAGCCCCAGCATTTT.

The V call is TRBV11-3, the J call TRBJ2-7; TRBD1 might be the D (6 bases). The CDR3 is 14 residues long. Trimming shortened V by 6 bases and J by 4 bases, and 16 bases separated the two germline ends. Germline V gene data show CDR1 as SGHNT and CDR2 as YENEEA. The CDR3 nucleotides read TGTGCCAGCAGACCCGCCTACAGGGATTACGAGCAGTACTTC. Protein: CASRPAYRDYEQYF.

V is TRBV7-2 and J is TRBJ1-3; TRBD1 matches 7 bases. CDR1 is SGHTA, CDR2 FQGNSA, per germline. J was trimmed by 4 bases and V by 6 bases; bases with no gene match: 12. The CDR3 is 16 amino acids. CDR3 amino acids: CASSLPTTGRGNTIYF. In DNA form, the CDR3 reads TGTGCCAGCAGTTTACCGACGACAGGGAGAGGAAACACCATATATTTT.

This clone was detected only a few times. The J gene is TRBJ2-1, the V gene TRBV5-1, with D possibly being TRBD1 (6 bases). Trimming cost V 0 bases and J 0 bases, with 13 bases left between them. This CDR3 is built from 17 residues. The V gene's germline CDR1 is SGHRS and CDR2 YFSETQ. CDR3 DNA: TGCGCCAGCAGCTTGGTTTGGGGGCCTAGCTCCTACAATGAGCAGTTCTTC. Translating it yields CASSLVWGPSSYNEQFF.

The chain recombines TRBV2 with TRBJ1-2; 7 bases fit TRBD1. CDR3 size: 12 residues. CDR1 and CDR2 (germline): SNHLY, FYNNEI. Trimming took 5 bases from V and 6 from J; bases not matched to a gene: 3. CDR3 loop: CASSSTGDGYTF. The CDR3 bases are TGTGCCAGCAGTTCTACAGGGGATGGCTACACCTTC.

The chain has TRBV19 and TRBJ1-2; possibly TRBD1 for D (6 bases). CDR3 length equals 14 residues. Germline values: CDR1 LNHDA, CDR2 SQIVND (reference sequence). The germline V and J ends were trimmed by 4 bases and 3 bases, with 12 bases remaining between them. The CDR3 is CASSTQGWDYGYTF. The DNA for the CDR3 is TGTGCCAGTAGTACCCAGGGGTGGGACTATGGCTACACCTTC. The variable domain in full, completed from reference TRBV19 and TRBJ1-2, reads DGGITQSPKYLFRKEGQNVTLSCEQNLNHDAMYWYRQDPGQGLRLIYYSQIVNDFQKGDIAEGYSVSREKKESFPLTVTSAQKNPTAFYLCASSTQGWDYGYTFGSGTRLTVV.

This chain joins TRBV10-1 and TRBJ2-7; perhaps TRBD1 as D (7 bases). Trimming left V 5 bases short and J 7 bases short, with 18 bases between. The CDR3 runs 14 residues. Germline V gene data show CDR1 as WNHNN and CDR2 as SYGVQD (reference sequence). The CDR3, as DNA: TGCGCCAGCAGTCACAGGGGCGGGAATGGGGAGCAGTACTTC. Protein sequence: CASSHRGGNGEQYF.

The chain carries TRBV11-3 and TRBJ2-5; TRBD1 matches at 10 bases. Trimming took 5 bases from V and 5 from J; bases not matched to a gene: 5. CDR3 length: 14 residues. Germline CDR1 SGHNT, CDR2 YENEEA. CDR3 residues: CASSDRGPWETQYF. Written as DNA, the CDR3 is TGTGCCAGCAGCGACAGGGGGCCGTGGGAGACCCAGTACTTC.

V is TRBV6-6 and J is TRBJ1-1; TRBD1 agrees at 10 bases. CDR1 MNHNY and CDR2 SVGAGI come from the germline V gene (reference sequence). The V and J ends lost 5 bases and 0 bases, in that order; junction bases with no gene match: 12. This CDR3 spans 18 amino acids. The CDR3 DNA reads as TGTGCCAGCAGTCCCAAACGGGACAGGGGACGGGTGAACACTGAAGCTTTCTTT. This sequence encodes CASSPKRDRGRVNTEAFF.

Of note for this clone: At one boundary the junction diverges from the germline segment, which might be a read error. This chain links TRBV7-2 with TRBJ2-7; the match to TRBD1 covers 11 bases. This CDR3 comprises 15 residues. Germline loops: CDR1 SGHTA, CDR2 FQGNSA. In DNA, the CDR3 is TGTGCCAGCAGGTTAGGACAGGGGGCGATGTACGAGCAGTACTTC. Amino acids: CASRLGQGAMYEQYF. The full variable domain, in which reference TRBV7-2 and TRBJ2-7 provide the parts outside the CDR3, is GAGVSQSPSNKVTEKGKDVELRCDPISGHTALYWYRQSLGQGLEFLIYFQGNSAPDKSGLPSDRFSAERTGGSVSTLTIQRTQQEDSAVYLCASRLGQGAMYEQYFGPGTRLTVT.

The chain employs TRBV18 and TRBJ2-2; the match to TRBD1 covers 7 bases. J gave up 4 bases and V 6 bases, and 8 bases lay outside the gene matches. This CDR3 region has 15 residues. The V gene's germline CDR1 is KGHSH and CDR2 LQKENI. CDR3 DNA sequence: TGTGCCAGCTCGCCAGACAGGGTACGCACCGGGGAGCTGTTTTTT. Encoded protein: CASSPDRVRTGELFF.

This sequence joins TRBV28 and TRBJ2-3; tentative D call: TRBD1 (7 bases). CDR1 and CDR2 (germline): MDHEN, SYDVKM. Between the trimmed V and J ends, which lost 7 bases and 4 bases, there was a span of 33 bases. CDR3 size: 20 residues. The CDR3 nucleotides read TGTGCCAGCACCTTATCTATGGGACTGAGATCCAACAGGGGCCCAGATACGCAGTATTTT. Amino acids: CASTLSMGLRSNRGPDTQYF.

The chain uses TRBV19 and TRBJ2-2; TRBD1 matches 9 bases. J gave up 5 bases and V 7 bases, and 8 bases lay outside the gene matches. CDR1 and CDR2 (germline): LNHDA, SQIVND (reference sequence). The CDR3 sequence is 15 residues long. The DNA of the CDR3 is TGTGCCAGTAAGCTACAGGGGACAGGGACCGGGGAGCTGTTTTTT. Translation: CASKLQGTGTGELFF.

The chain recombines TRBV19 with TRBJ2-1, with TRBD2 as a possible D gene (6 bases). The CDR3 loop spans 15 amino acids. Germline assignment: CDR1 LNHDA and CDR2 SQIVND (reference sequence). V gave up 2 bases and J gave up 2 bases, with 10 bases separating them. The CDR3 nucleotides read TGTGCCAGTAGTATAACCGGGAGCACCTACAATGAGCAGTTCTTC. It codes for CASSITGSTYNEQFF.

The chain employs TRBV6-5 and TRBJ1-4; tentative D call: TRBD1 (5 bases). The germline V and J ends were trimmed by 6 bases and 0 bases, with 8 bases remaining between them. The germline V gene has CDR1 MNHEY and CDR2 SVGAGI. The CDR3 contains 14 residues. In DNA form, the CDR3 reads TGTGCCAGCAGCAGGGTTGCAACTAATGAAAAACTGTTTTTT. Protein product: CASSRVATNEKLFF.

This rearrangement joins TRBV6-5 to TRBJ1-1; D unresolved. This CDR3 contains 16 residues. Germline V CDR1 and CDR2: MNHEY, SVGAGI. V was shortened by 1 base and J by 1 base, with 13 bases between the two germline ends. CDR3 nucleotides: TGTGCCAGCAGTTACTTGGAGCCGGGTTCGAACACTGAAGCTTTCTTT. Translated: CASSYLEPGSNTEAFF.

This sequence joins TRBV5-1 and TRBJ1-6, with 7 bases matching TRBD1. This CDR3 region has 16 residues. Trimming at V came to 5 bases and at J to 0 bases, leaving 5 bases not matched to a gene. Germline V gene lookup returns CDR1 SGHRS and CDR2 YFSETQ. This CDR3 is CASREGASSYNSPLHF. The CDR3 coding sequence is TGCGCCAGCAGAGAGGGGGCGAGCTCCTATAATTCACCCCTCCACTTT. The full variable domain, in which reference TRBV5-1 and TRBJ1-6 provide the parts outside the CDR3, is KAGVTQTPRYLIKTRGQQVTLSCSPISGHRSVSWYQQTPGQGLQFLFEYFSETQRNKGNFPGRFSGRQFSNSRSEMNVSTLELGDSALYLCASREGASSYNSPLHFGNGTRLTVT.

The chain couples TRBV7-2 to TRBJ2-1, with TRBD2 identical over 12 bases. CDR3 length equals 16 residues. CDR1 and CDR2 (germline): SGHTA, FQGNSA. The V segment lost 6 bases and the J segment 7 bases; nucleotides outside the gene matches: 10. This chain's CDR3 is CASRRTLAGGRNEQFF. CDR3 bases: TGTGCCAGCAGGCGGACACTAGCGGGGGGAAGGAATGAGCAGTTCTTC.

CDR3 DNA sequence: TGTGCCAGCAGCTTAGGAGGGACAGGGCAAAATGGCTACACCTTC. It encodes CASSLGGTGQNGYTF. The chain uses TRBV7-9 and TRBJ1-2, with 9 nucleotides matching TRBD1. CDR1 and CDR2 (germline): SEHNR, FQNEAQ (reference sequence). The CDR3 totals 15 residues. V shed 1 base and J 6 bases; nucleotides not matched to a gene: 6.

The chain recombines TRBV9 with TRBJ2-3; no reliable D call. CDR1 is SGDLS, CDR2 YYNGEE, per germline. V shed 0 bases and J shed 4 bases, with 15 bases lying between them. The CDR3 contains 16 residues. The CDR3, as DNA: TGTGCCAGCAGCGTAGGATCGGCGGCCCAACCAGATACGCAGTATTTT. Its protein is CASSVGSAAQPDTQYF.

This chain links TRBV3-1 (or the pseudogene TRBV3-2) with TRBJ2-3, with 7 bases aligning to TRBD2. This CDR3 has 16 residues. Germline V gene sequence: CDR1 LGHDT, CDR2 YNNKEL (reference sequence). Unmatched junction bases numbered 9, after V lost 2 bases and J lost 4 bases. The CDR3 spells CASSQRTSSGADTQYF. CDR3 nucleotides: TGTGCCAGCAGCCAACGTACCTCTAGCGGCGCAGATACGCAGTATTTT.

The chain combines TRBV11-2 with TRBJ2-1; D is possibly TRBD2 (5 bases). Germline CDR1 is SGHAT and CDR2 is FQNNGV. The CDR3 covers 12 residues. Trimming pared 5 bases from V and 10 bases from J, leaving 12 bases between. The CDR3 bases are TGTGCCAGCAGCCAAAGGTCGGGGGAGCAGTTCTTC. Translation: CASSQRSGEQFF.

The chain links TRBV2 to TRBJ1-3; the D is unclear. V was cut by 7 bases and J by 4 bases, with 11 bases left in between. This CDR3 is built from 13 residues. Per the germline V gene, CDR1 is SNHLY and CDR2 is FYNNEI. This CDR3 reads CASTPQSGNTIYF. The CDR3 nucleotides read TGTGCCAGCACCCCGCAGTCCGGAAACACCATATATTTT.

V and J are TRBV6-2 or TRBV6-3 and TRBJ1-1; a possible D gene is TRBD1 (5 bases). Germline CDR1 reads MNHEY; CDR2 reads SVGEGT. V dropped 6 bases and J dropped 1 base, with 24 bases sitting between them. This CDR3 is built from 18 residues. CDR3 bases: TGTGCCAGCAGCCCCTTATGGGGCAGTACGTTAGGGAACACTGAAGCTTTCTTT. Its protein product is CASSPLWGSTLGNTEAFF.

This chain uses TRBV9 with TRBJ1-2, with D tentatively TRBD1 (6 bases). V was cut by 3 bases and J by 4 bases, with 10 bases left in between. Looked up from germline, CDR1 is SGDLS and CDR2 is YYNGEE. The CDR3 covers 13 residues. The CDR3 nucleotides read TGTGCCAGCAGCGGAGGGACACCCTATGGCTACACCTTC. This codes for CASSGGTPYGYTF.

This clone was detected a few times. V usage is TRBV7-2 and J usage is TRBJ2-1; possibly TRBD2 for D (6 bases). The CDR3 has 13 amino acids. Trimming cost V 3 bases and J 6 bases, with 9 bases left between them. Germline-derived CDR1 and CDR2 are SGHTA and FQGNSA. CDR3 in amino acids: CASSLGLFNEQFF. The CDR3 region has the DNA TGTGCCAGCAGCTTGGGACTTTTCAATGAGCAGTTCTTC.

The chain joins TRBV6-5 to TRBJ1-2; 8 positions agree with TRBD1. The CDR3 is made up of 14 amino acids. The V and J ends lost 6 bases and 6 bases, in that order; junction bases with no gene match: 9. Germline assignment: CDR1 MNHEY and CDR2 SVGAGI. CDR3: CASRPSGGWDGYTF. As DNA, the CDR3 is TGTGCCAGCAGGCCCTCAGGGGGCTGGGATGGCTACACCTTC.